The 10 T cell receptor beta chains presented below share a single source sample, sequenced in a study of blood T cell repertoires in COVID-19. TCRdb keeps only in-frame clones here, not all; method: immunoSEQ multiplex PCR. The table lists a few hundred thousand clones, approximately 78% of them singletons. The sequenced sample consisted of peripheral blood. All receptors derive from a woman aged 70-85 years with COVID-19, enrolled during active disease.

The V and J genes are TRBV5-1 and TRBJ2-3; 10 bases fit TRBD2. V gave up 4 bases and J gave up 3 bases; unmatched junction bases: 14. CDR3 length: 18 residues. Germline CDR1 and CDR2: SGHRS and YFSETQ. In DNA, the CDR3 is TGCGCCAGCAGCCAAACTGCTTCAACTAGCGGGGTTACAGATACGCAGTATTTT. Encoded protein: CASSQTASTSGVTDTQYF.

This clone was recorded only once. The V and J genes are TRBV30 and TRBJ1-5, with D unresolved. Deletions cut 5 bases from V and 3 bases from J, with 11 bases between. Germline assignment: CDR1 GTSNPN and CDR2 SVGIG (reference sequence). The CDR3 covers 13 residues. The CDR3 spells CAWGEGYNQPQHF. In DNA, the CDR3 is TGTGCCTGGGGTGAGGGATACAATCAGCCCCAGCATTTT.

The genes are TRBV6-2 or TRBV6-3 and TRBJ1-1, with 7 nucleotides matching TRBD1. CDR1 and CDR2 from the germline V gene are MNHEY and SVGEGT. The CDR3 covers 14 residues. The ends lost 6 bases at V and 10 bases at J; junction bases unmatched: 14. The CDR3 here is CASSLGQPNIGAFF. The CDR3 nucleotides are TGTGCCAGCAGCTTGGGACAGCCAAATATAGGAGCTTTCTTT.

This clone appeared a few times. The V gene is TRBV28, the J gene TRBJ2-2; TRBD2 aligns across 7 bases. V dropped 7 bases and J dropped 6; count of bases not matched to a gene: 8. This CDR3 is 14 amino acids long. Germline CDR1 reads MDHEN; CDR2 reads SYDVKM. CDR3 sequence: CASTWGGLAGELFF. The CDR3 nucleotides are TGTGCCAGCACTTGGGGGGGTTTGGCCGGGGAGCTGTTTTTT.

The chain links TRBV7-8 to TRBJ1-2; 7 nucleotides align to TRBD1. V dropped 0 bases and J dropped 5; count of bases not matched to a gene: 6. The CDR3 sequence is 15 residues long. The germline gives CDR1 SGHVS, CDR2 FQNEAQ. The CDR3 sequence: CASSLATGTAYGYTF. The CDR3, as DNA: TGTGCCAGCAGCTTAGCGACGGGGACAGCTTATGGCTACACCTTC.

This clone was observed once. The genes are TRBV28 and TRBJ2-5; 7 positions match TRBD1. Trimming cost V 6 bases and J 6 bases; bases outside gene matches: 7. The CDR3 contains 13 residues. Germline V lookup: CDR1 MDHEN, CDR2 SYDVKM. CDR3 loop: CASRRRGQQTQYF. CDR3 DNA sequence: TGTGCCAGCAGACGTAGGGGGCAGCAGACCCAGTACTTC. Full variable domain (rest looked up from reference TRBV28 and TRBJ2-5): DVKVTQSSRYLVKRTGEKVFLECVQDMDHENMFWYRQDPGLGLRLIYFSYDVKMKEKGDIPEGYSVSREKKERFSLILESASTNQTSMYLCASRRRGQQTQYFGPGTRLLVL.

This sequence joins TRBV6-1 and TRBJ1-2; 9 bases align to TRBD1. Germline V gives CDR1 MNHNS, CDR2 SASEGT. V gave up 0 bases and J gave up 4 bases; unmatched junction bases: 12. The CDR3 has 18 amino acids. The CDR3 bases are TGTGCCAGCAGTGAAGCGGCCCCCGGGACAGGGCGAGGCTATGGCTACACCTTC. This translates into CASSEAAPGTGRGYGYTF.

The chain links TRBV30 to TRBJ1-4; TRBD1 matches 7 bases. Germline V gene lookup returns CDR1 GTSNPN and CDR2 SVGIG (reference sequence). The CDR3 totals 15 residues. After removal of 0 bases from V and 2 bases from J, the junction contained 3 bases not matched to a gene. Here the CDR3 reads CAWSVAGQTNEKLFF. For the CDR3, the DNA is TGTGCCTGGAGTGTCGCGGGACAGACTAATGAAAAACTGTTTTTT.

The genes are TRBV1 and TRBJ2-7; the DNA was not compared with TRBD2, the D call given in the table. TRBV1 is labeled a pseudogene. The CDR3 is 15 amino acids. The CDR3 here is CTSSLWEGGFYEQYF. The CDR3 region has the DNA TGCACCAGTAGCCTTTGGGAGGGGGGGTTCTACGAGCAGTACTTC.

This clone appeared a few times. This may be a read error: a much more frequent sequence differs by one nucleotide. Different DNA sequences within this sample yield the same CDR3. This chain joins TRBV19 and TRBJ2-2, with a weak D call TRBD1 (5 bases). The CDR3 sequence is 14 residues long. Trimming shortened V by 3 bases and J by 1 base, and 6 bases separated the two germline ends. Looked up from germline, CDR1 is LNHDA and CDR2 is SQIVND (reference sequence). The CDR3: CASSIRGNTGELFF. The CDR3 region has the DNA TGTGCCAGTAGTATTAGGGGGAACACCGGGGAGCTGTTTTTT.